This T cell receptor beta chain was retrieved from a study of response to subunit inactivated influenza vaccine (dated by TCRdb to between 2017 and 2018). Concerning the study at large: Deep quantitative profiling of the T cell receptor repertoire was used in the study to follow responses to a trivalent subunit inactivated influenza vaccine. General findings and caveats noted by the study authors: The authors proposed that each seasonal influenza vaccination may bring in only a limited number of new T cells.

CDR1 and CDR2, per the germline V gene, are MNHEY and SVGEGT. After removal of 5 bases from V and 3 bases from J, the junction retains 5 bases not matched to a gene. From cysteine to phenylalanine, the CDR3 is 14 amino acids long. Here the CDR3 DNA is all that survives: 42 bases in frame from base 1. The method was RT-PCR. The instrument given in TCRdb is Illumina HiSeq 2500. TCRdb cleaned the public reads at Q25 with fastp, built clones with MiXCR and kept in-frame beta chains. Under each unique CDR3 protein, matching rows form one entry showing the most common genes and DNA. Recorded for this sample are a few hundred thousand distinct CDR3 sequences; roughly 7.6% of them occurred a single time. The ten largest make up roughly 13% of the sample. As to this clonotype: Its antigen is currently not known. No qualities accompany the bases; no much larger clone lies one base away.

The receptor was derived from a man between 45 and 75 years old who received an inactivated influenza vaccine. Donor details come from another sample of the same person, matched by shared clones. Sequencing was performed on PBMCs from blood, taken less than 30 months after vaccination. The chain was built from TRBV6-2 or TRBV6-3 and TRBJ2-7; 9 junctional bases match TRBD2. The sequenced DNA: TGTGCCAGCAGTCAGGGACTAGCTAACTACGAGCAGTACTTC. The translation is CASSQGLANYEQYF.